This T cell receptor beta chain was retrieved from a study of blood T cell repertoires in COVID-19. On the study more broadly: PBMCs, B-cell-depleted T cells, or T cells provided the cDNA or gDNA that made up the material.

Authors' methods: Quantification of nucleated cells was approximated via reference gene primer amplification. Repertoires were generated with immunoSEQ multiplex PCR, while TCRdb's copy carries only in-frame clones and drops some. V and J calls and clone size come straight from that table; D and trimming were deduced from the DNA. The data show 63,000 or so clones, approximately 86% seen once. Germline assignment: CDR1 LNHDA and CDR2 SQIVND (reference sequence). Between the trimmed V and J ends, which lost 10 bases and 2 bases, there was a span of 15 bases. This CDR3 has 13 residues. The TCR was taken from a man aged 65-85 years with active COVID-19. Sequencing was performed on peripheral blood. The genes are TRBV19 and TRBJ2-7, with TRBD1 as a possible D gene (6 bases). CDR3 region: CATTTGPPYEQYF. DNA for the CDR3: TGTGCCACCACCACAGGGCCCCCCTACGAGCAGTACTTC.